This T cell receptor (beta chain) was documented in a study of T-cell memory formation after mild COVID-19. MiXCR, run by TCRdb on the 5' RACE reads, gives a single entry per CDR3 protein. Here the sample spans about 390,000 distinct CDR3 sequences, roughly 15% being singletons. V lost 5 bases, J lost 0 bases, and 6 bases stayed unmatched. The CDR3 sequence is 15 residues long. CDR1 is SGHTA and CDR2 is FQGTGA in the germline V gene. The TCR was taken from a man aged 18-30 years who had mild COVID-19 (a few samples of this study predate the infection). Cell type and time point are not known. The sequencing input was PBMCs or a T cell subset sorted from them (not recorded which). J is TRBJ2-5 and V is TRBV7-3; 7 bases are a match to TRBD2. The DNA for the CDR3 is TGTGCCAGCAGCCCGGGACTACCGTACCAAGAGACCCAGTACTTC. Amino acids: CASSPGLPYQETQYF.